This T cell receptor beta chain was recorded in a study of cytomegalovirus exposure and HLA in healthy donors. Findings and limits, study-wide: Rare sequences made up most TCRs, while some public TCRs were found in many donors. Researchers counted 150 to 200 TCR beta chains as cytomegalovirus-associated.

The CDR3 is made up of 14 amino acids. From germline, CDR1 is MNHEY and CDR2 SMNVEV (reference sequence). The J segment lost 3 bases and the V segment lost 1 base, leaving 3 bases of the junction unmatched. This clone has only a few counts. Its antigen is not known. The table came from immunoSEQ multiplex PCR; TCRdb's copy has only in-frame clones and leaves some out. The table has 65,000 to 80,000 clones, 85% to 95% seen once. The chain links TRBV27 to TRBJ2-7; 7 bases fit TRBD2. This TCR came from a woman aged 18-30 years in good health and CMV-seropositive. Sequencing was done on a sample of PBMCs. In DNA, the CDR3 is TGTGCCAGCAGTTTATTGGGGGGGATCTACGAGCAGTACTTC. This translates into CASSLLGGIYEQYF.